These T cell receptor beta chains were read from a single sample in a study of cytomegalovirus exposure and HLA in healthy donors. Profiling relied on immunoSEQ multiplex PCR, and the TCRdb table lists in-frame clones only, not all of them. Of 250,000 to 300,000 clones listed, around 91% are singletons. Sequenced material: PBMCs. These receptors were taken from a woman under 30 in good health and CMV-seronegative. CDR3s include the opening cysteine and the closing phenylalanine or tryptophan. D genes are given only for firm matches. Clone size is stated in some rows and not others, as once, few, many or a class when expanded.

d_gene: -
j_gene: TRBJ2-7
abundance: -
v_gene: TRBV5-6
CDR3aa: CASSRRQVGEQYF
CDR3nt: TGTGCCAGCAGCCGGAGGCAGGTTGGAGAGCAGTACTTC

d_gene: -
j_gene: TRBJ2-1
abundance: -
v_gene: TRBV5-1
CDR3aa: CASSLGGNEQFF
CDR3nt: TGCGCCAGCAGCTTGGGAGGGAATGAGCAGTTCTTC

d_gene: -
j_gene: TRBJ1-1
abundance: -
v_gene: TRBV25-1
CDR3aa: CASSETRESKAFF
CDR3nt: TGTGCCAGCAGTGAAACCAGGGAATCTAAAGCTTTCTTT

d_gene: -
j_gene: TRBJ1-1
abundance: -
v_gene: TRBV6-5
CDR3aa: CASSYSNLGDGFAFF
CDR3nt: TGTGCCAGCAGTTACTCGAACCTTGGTGACGGGTTCGCTTTCTTT

d_gene: TRBD2
j_gene: TRBJ2-2
abundance: -
v_gene: TRBV7-3
CDR3aa: CASSPRTSGGTGELFF
CDR3nt: TGTGCCAGCAGCCCGCGGACTAGCGGGGGGACCGGGGAGCTGTTTTTT

d_gene: TRBD1
j_gene: TRBJ1-2
abundance: -
v_gene: TRBV7-6
CDR3aa: CASSPTGQLYGYTF
CDR3nt: TGTGCCAGCAGCCCCACGGGACAGCTCTATGGCTACACCTTC

d_gene: TRBD2
j_gene: TRBJ2-5
abundance: -
v_gene: TRBV5-1
CDR3aa: CASSPGLAGGPQETQYF
CDR3nt: TGCGCCAGCAGCCCGGGACTAGCGGGGGGCCCACAAGAGACCCAGTACTTC

d_gene: TRBD2
j_gene: TRBJ2-5
abundance: -
v_gene: TRBV5-1
CDR3aa: CASSWTTSGAQETQYF
CDR3nt: TGCGCCAGCAGCTGGACGACTAGCGGGGCTCAAGAGACCCAGTACTTC

d_gene: TRBD1
j_gene: TRBJ1-1
abundance: -
v_gene: TRBV5-4
CDR3aa: CASSNAGQGSTEAFF
CDR3nt: TGTGCCAGCAGCAACGCAGGACAGGGGAGCACTGAAGCTTTCTTT

d_gene: TRBD2
j_gene: TRBJ2-3
abundance: -
v_gene: TRBV5-1
CDR3aa: CASSKRTSGATDTQYF
CDR3nt: TGCGCCAGCAGCAAAAGGACTAGCGGCGCCACAGATACGCAGTATTTT

d_gene: -
j_gene: TRBJ1-1
abundance: -
v_gene: TRBV7-8
CDR3aa: CASSMKYTGMNTEAFF
CDR3nt: TGTGCCAGCAGCATGAAATACACAGGGATGAACACTGAAGCTTTCTTT

d_gene: -
j_gene: TRBJ2-7
abundance: -
v_gene: TRBV9
CDR3aa: CASSVGLGPTYEQYF
CDR3nt: TGTGCCAGCAGCGTAGGACTAGGCCCAACCTACGAGCAGTACTTC

d_gene: TRBD2
j_gene: TRBJ2-1
abundance: -
v_gene: TRBV4-2
CDR3aa: CASSQRRGGESYNEQFF
CDR3nt: TGTGCCAGCAGCCAAAGACGCGGGGGGGAATCCTACAATGAGCAGTTCTTC

d_gene: TRBD1
j_gene: TRBJ2-2
abundance: -
v_gene: TRBV28
CDR3aa: CASSADRGQRWTGELFF
CDR3nt: TGTGCCAGCAGTGCTGACAGGGGGCAACGCTGGACCGGGGAGCTGTTTTTT

d_gene: TRBD1
j_gene: TRBJ1-5
abundance: -
v_gene: TRBV5-5
CDR3aa: CASSLDRGYSNQPQHF
CDR3nt: TGTGCCAGCAGCTTGGACAGGGGTTATAGCAATCAGCCCCAGCATTTT

d_gene: -
j_gene: TRBJ2-2
abundance: once
v_gene: TRBV21-1
CDR3aa: CASSKVILAKAGELFF
CDR3nt: TGTGCCAGCAGCAAAGTGATACTAGCAAAGGCCGGGGAGCTGTTTTTT

d_gene: -
j_gene: TRBJ1-1
abundance: -
v_gene: TRBV5-1
CDR3aa: CASSLDRDTEAFF
CDR3nt: TGCGCCAGCAGCTTGGACCGGGACACTGAAGCTTTCTTT

d_gene: TRBD2
j_gene: TRBJ2-1
abundance: -
v_gene: TRBV5-1
CDR3aa: CASSFAELAGGSYNEQFF
CDR3nt: TGCGCCAGCAGCTTCGCTGAACTAGCGGGGGGCTCCTACAATGAGCAGTTCTTC

d_gene: TRBD1
j_gene: TRBJ1-6
abundance: -
v_gene: TRBV19
CDR3aa: CASSIVGGDSPLHF
CDR3nt: TGTGCCAGTAGTATAGTAGGGGGCGATTCACCCCTCCACTTT

d_gene: TRBD2
j_gene: TRBJ2-3
abundance: -
v_gene: TRBV27
CDR3aa: CASSSWGGGTDTQYF
CDR3nt: TGTGCCAGCAGTTCCTGGGGGGGAGGCACAGATACGCAGTATTTT

d_gene: -
j_gene: TRBJ2-5
abundance: -
v_gene: TRBV10-3
CDR3aa: CAISGTIEETQYF
CDR3nt: TGTGCCATCAGTGGGACTATTGAAGAGACCCAGTACTTC

d_gene: -
j_gene: TRBJ2-7
abundance: -
v_gene: TRBV6-5
CDR3aa: CASEDSHSYEQYF
CDR3nt: TGTGCCAGCGAGGACAGCCACTCCTACGAGCAGTACTTC

d_gene: -
j_gene: TRBJ1-6
abundance: -
v_gene: TRBV4-1
CDR3aa: CASSQEEGNSPLHF
CDR3nt: TGCGCCAGCAGCCAAGAGGAGGGAAATTCACCCCTCCACTTT

d_gene: TRBD1
j_gene: TRBJ2-3
abundance: -
v_gene: TRBV5-6
CDR3aa: CASSFLDRGTDTQYF
CDR3nt: TGTGCCAGCAGCTTCCTAGACAGGGGGACAGATACGCAGTATTTT

d_gene: -
j_gene: TRBJ1-1
abundance: -
v_gene: TRBV18
CDR3aa: CASSPRGIGTEAFF
CDR3nt: TGTGCCAGCTCACCAAGGGGTATCGGCACTGAAGCTTTCTTT

d_gene: -
j_gene: TRBJ1-6
abundance: -
v_gene: TRBV6-1
CDR3aa: CASSERLPSSYNSPLHF
CDR3nt: TGTGCCAGCAGTGAGAGGCTCCCGAGCTCCTATAATTCACCCCTCCACTTT

d_gene: TRBD1
j_gene: TRBJ2-1
abundance: -
v_gene: TRBV7-9
CDR3aa: CASSPEQGAYNEQFF
CDR3nt: TGTGCCAGCAGCCCCGAACAGGGGGCCTACAATGAGCAGTTCTTC

d_gene: -
j_gene: TRBJ2-1
abundance: -
v_gene: TRBV2
CDR3aa: CASPRRAGSYNEQFF
CDR3nt: TGTGCCAGCCCGAGGCGGGCGGGCTCCTACAATGAGCAGTTCTTC

d_gene: -
j_gene: TRBJ1-6
abundance: -
v_gene: TRBV7-2
CDR3aa: CASSSNPLNSPLHF
CDR3nt: TGTGCCAGCAGCTCTAACCCCCTTAATTCACCCCTCCACTTT

d_gene: TRBD2
j_gene: TRBJ2-1
abundance: -
v_gene: TRBV9
CDR3aa: CASTPSGGALEQFF
CDR3nt: TGTGCCAGCACCCCTAGCGGGGGGGCCCTTGAGCAGTTCTTC

d_gene: TRBD2
j_gene: TRBJ2-5
abundance: -
v_gene: TRBV18
CDR3aa: CASSPAAGVQETQYF
CDR3nt: TGTGCCAGCTCACCGGCGGCGGGGGTTCAAGAGACCCAGTACTTC

d_gene: TRBD2
j_gene: TRBJ2-1
abundance: -
v_gene: TRBV27
CDR3aa: CASSAPYSGGNNEQFF
CDR3nt: TGTGCCAGCAGTGCCCCCTATAGCGGGGGTAACAATGAGCAGTTCTTC